Shown below are 26 T cell receptor beta chains from a single sample sequenced in a study of graft-versus-host responses after intestinal transplantation. The data were produced by immunoSEQ multiplex PCR, yet TCRdb's version contains in-frame clones alone and is incomplete. The sample records tens of thousands of clones, approximately 89% being singletons. The input for sequencing was PBMCs, taken around 120 days after intestinal transplantation. All receptors derive from a human patient who received an intestinal transplant, so some T cells may come from the graft donor.

This clone showed up just a few times. V is TRBV4-1 and J is TRBJ2-1, with a possible D match to TRBD2 (6 bases). CDR1 is MGHRA, CDR2 YSYEKL, per germline. V gave up 4 bases and J gave up 6 bases, with 16 bases separating them. There are 15 residues in the CDR3. CDR3 loop: CASSRGDSPLNEQFF. Here the CDR3 DNA reads TGCGCCAGCAGCCGAGGGGACTCACCCCTCAATGAGCAGTTCTTC.

The chain links TRBV2 to TRBJ2-2; 10 bases match TRBD2. The CDR3 spans 15 residues. Per germline, CDR1 SNHLY and CDR2 FYNNEI. J lost 3 bases, V lost 6 bases, and 4 bases had no gene match. The DNA for the CDR3 is TGTGCCAGCAGCTGGACTAGCGGAGACACCGGGGAGCTGTTTTTT. Its protein is CASSWTSGDTGELFF.

The genes are TRBV10-3 and TRBJ2-2, with D unclear. The CDR3 spans 12 residues. V gave up 4 bases and J gave up 3 bases, with 3 bases separating them. Germline V gene data show CDR1 as ENHRY and CDR2 as SYGVKD. The CDR3 bases are TGTGCCATCAGTGTGGACACCGGGGAGCTGTTTTTT. Translating gives CAISVDTGELFF.

This chain links TRBV28 with TRBJ2-7; possible D gene TRBD2, 5 bases. CDR1 is MDHEN, CDR2 SYDVKM, per germline. The V end lost 2 bases, the J end lost 5 bases, and 13 bases lay between the germline ends. CDR3 length equals 14 residues. The CDR3 reads CASSLLQLVHEQYF. The DNA of the CDR3 is TGTGCCAGCAGTTTACTCCAACTAGTCCACGAGCAGTACTTC.

The chain has TRBV7-9 and TRBJ2-1; 10 bases line up with TRBD2. V shed 2 bases, J shed 2 bases, and the junction held 0 bases outside the gene matches. Germline loops: CDR1 SEHNR, CDR2 FQNEAQ (reference sequence). The CDR3 covers 15 residues. The CDR3 sequence is CASSLTSGAYNEQFF. CDR3 DNA: TGTGCCAGCAGCTTAACTAGCGGGGCCTACAATGAGCAGTTCTTC.

This clone turned up a few times. V is TRBV30 and J is TRBJ1-4, with TRBD1 as a possible D gene (6 bases). The CDR3 is 14 amino acids. Germline V CDR1 and CDR2: GTSNPN, SVGIG (reference sequence). V gave up 6 bases and J gave up 0 bases, with 11 bases separating them. Here the CDR3 DNA reads TGTGCCTGCCTTGGACAGTCAACTAATGAAAAACTGTTTTTT. Translated: CACLGQSTNEKLFF.

The chain uses TRBV6-1 and TRBJ2-7, with TRBD1 matching over 7 bases. The CDR3 totals 14 residues. The J segment lost 3 bases and the V segment lost 3 bases, leaving 5 bases of the junction unmatched. The germline V gene has CDR1 MNHNS and CDR2 SASEGT. The DNA of the CDR3 is TGTGCCAGCAGTGAGAGGACAGGAGACTACGAGCAGTACTTC. Translating it yields CASSERTGDYEQYF.

This clone was observed a handful of times. The chain employs TRBV2 and TRBJ1-5; a possible D gene is TRBD1 (6 bases). The CDR3 extends over 13 amino acids. Looked up from germline, CDR1 is SNHLY and CDR2 is FYNNEI. With 7 bases removed from V and 0 bases from J, the gap between germline ends came to 7 bases. CDR3 protein: CASKGDSNQPQHF. Written as DNA, the CDR3 is TGTGCCAGCAAGGGGGATAGCAATCAGCCCCAGCATTTT.

The chain is built from TRBV7-8 and TRBJ1-6; D not certain. V was pared by 5 bases and J by 7 bases, with 12 bases between. The CDR3 is 14 residues long. Germline V CDR1 and CDR2: SGHVS, FQNEAQ. In DNA form, the CDR3 reads TGTGCCAGCAGCAGCAGCCGTGGGAATTCACCCCTCCACTTT. It is translated as CASSSSRGNSPLHF.

The chain links TRBV7-9 to TRBJ1-4, with 7 bases identical to TRBD1. Germline values: CDR1 SEHNR, CDR2 FQNEAQ (reference sequence). This CDR3 is built from 16 residues. With 5 bases clipped from V and 0 bases from J, the junction kept 6 bases outside the gene matches. CDR3 DNA sequence: TGTGCCAGCAGCGCAGGACAGGCAGCAACTAATGAAAAACTGTTTTTT. Amino acids: CASSAGQAATNEKLFF.

J is TRBJ1-1 and V is TRBV6-5, with 7 bases lining up with TRBD1. CDR1 MNHEY and CDR2 SVGAGI come from the germline V gene. The V and J ends lost 7 bases and 10 bases, in that order; junction bases with no gene match: 6. The CDR3 spans 11 residues. The CDR3 coding sequence is TGTGCCAGCATGGGTTCAGGGGGAGCTTTCTTT. As protein: CASMGSGGAFF.

DNA for the CDR3: TGTGCCAGCGGACAGGGGGCAGGTAACACTGAAGCTTTCTTT. Translation: CASGQGAGNTEAFF. This chain connects TRBV13 to TRBJ1-1; 11 bases are a match to TRBD1. Germline CDR1 and CDR2: PRHDT and FYEKMQ (reference sequence). This CDR3 region has 14 residues. V shed 8 bases and J 2 bases; nucleotides not matched to a gene: 4.

The chain is built from TRBV11-2 and TRBJ1-2; D is perhaps TRBD1 (6 bases). V gave up 4 bases and J gave up 1 base, with 16 bases separating them. Germline loops: CDR1 SGHAT, CDR2 FQNNGV. This CDR3 comprises 16 residues. The DNA of the CDR3 is TGTGCCAGCAGCTCCTGGGACACCCCAGTTAACTATGGCTACACCTTC. It is translated as CASSSWDTPVNYGYTF.

The chain joins TRBV5-6 to TRBJ1-4, with a possible D match to TRBD1 (6 bases). Germline V gene lookup returns CDR1 SGHDT and CDR2 YYEEEE. V was trimmed by 4 bases and J by 7 bases, leaving 17 bases between them. The CDR3 spans 15 residues. As DNA, the CDR3 is TGTGCCAGCAGCGGGGGGCCATTGGGGATTGAAAAACTGTTTTTT. Translating gives CASSGGPLGIEKLFF.

The chain couples TRBV10-2 to TRBJ1-5; possible D gene TRBD1, 6 bases. Germline V gives CDR1 WSHSY, CDR2 SAAADI. CDR3 length: 14 residues. Trimming cost V 6 bases and J 6 bases, with 15 bases left between them. The CDR3 region has the DNA TGCGCCAGCAGGGGGCTTACAGGGATTCAGCCCCAGCATTTT. Protein sequence: CASRGLTGIQPQHF.

The J gene is TRBJ1-5, the V gene TRBV28; D possibly corresponds to TRBD1 (5 bases). CDR3 size: 16 residues. Germline V lookup: CDR1 MDHEN, CDR2 SYDVKM. CDR3 amino acids: CVTRQGAFNSNQPQHF. The CDR3 bases are TGTGTCACCAGGCAAGGGGCTTTCAATAGCAATCAGCCCCAGCATTTT.

This chain connects TRBV5-1 to TRBJ2-6; D may be TRBD1 (6 bases). The V gene lost 3 bases and the J gene lost 1 base, with 17 bases spanning the gap. CDR1 SGHRS and CDR2 YFSETQ come from the germline V gene. The CDR3 contains 18 residues. Here the CDR3 reads CASSSPGHYKSGANVLTF. The DNA of the CDR3 is TGCGCCAGCAGCTCGCCGGGACACTACAAATCTGGGGCCAACGTCCTGACTTTC.

The genes are TRBV7-9 and TRBJ1-1; no firm D call. This CDR3 has 17 residues. V was cut by 1 base and J by 5 bases, with 20 bases left in between. Germline V gives CDR1 SEHNR, CDR2 FQNEAQ (reference sequence). CDR3 coding DNA: TGTGCCAGCAGCTTAGTTGTTTCCGGGCTATGGTTTACTGAAGCTTTCTTT. This sequence encodes CASSLVVSGLWFTEAFF.

This clone was seen only once. The chain is built from TRBV9 and TRBJ2-1; 12 bases agree with TRBD2. The germline V gene has CDR1 SGDLS and CDR2 YYNGEE. The CDR3 runs 16 residues. Unmatched junction bases numbered 5, after V lost 4 bases and J lost 3 bases. The CDR3 loop reads CASSPRLAGVYNEQFF. In DNA, the CDR3 is TGTGCCAGCAGCCCCAGACTAGCGGGGGTCTACAATGAGCAGTTCTTC.

The chain employs TRBV11-2 and TRBJ2-1, with 8 bases that match TRBD2. J lost 7 bases, V lost 0 bases, and 8 bases had no gene match. From germline, CDR1 is SGHAT and CDR2 FQNNGV. The CDR3 sequence is 16 residues long. The CDR3 DNA is TGTGCCAGCAGCTTAGATTCAAGCGGGAGCAGTAATGAGCAGTTCTTC. Its translation: CASSLDSSGSSNEQFF.

The rearrangement joins TRBV7-9 to TRBJ2-3, with D tentatively TRBD1 or TRBD2 (5 bases each). Deletions cut 6 bases from V and 0 bases from J, with 13 bases between. The CDR3 is 15 residues long. Germline lookup yields CDR1 SEHNR and CDR2 FQNEAQ (reference sequence). The CDR3 region has the DNA TGTGCCAGCAGTCTCGGGGCCTCTAGCACAGATACGCAGTATTTT. This translates into CASSLGASSTDTQYF. Variable domain in full (rest from reference TRBV7-9 and TRBJ2-3): DTGVSQNPRHKITKRGQNVTFRCDPISEHNRLYWYRQTLGQGPEFLTYFQNEAQLEKSRLLSDRFSAERPKGSFSTLEIQRTEQGDSAMYLCASSLGASSTDTQYFGPGTRLTVL.

Only a few counts were recorded for this clone. The rearrangement joins TRBV6-6 to TRBJ1-5, with unresolved D. The germline V and J ends were trimmed by 7 bases and 7 bases, with 11 bases remaining between them. Germline CDR1 reads MNHNY; CDR2 reads SVGAGI (reference sequence). CDR3 length: 12 residues. The CDR3 sequence is CASTQYEQPQHF. The CDR3 DNA is TGTGCCAGCACCCAGTATGAGCAGCCCCAGCATTTT.

The CDR3 DNA sequence: TGTGCCAGCAGCGTAGGGCAGGGGCCCTACGAGCAGTACTTC. Translation gives CASSVGQGPYEQYF. The chain joins TRBV9 to TRBJ2-7; weak D call: TRBD1 (6 bases). There are 14 residues in the CDR3. CDR1 is SGDLS and CDR2 is YYNGEE in the germline V gene. Trimming took off 0 bases at V and 2 bases at J, with 9 bases between the two ends.

This clone appeared once. V usage is TRBV11-2 and J usage is TRBJ1-1; 10 bases agree with TRBD1. This CDR3 has 15 amino acids. Trimming removed 5 bases from V and 6 bases from J; junction bases left unmatched: 9. Germline CDR1 SGHAT, CDR2 FQNNGV. CDR3: CASSPARTGGPEAFF. Here the CDR3 DNA reads TGTGCCAGCAGCCCGGCTAGGACAGGGGGGCCTGAAGCTTTCTTT.

Here the CDR3 DNA reads TGTGCCAGCCTCACCCCAGGTGCCGCGAACATTCAGTACTTC. It encodes CASLTPGAANIQYF. The V and J genes are TRBV28 and TRBJ2-4; D is ambiguous. The CDR3 contains 14 residues. Germline V lookup: CDR1 MDHEN, CDR2 SYDVKM. V gave up 8 bases and J gave up 7 bases, with 18 bases separating them.

The V call is TRBV5-6, the J call TRBJ2-3; a weak D match, TRBD1 (6 bases). The germline V and J ends were trimmed by 0 bases and 0 bases, with 11 bases remaining between them. CDR1 SGHDT and CDR2 YYEEEE come from the germline V gene. The CDR3 spans 16 residues. The CDR3 reads CASSLVGDTSTDTQYF. CDR3 DNA: TGTGCCAGCAGCTTGGTGGGGGACACTAGCACAGATACGCAGTATTTT.